This is a list of T cell receptor beta chains from one sample in a study of blood T cells in healthy people across ages. TCRdb re-called the 5' RACE reads through MiXCR, storing one row per CDR3 protein. The sample carries about 840,000 distinct CDR3 sequences, approximately 32% recorded once. The same sample was also studied in work on T cells of mothers and their children.

The specimen was blood. Receptors originate from a middle-aged woman in good health. Each CDR3 is given without its conserved first and last residue. The order of the fields is CDR3 length, V gene, J gene, CDR3 protein.

>12|TRBV29-1|TRBJ1-5
SVEDEQEGKPQH
>11|TRBV18|TRBJ2-1
ASSPPTSNEQF
>13|TRBV10-3|TRBJ1-5
AISETGDGNQPQH
>12|TRBV7-3|TRBJ2-5
ASSSWGGEETQY
>13|TRBV2|TRBJ1-4
ASSLPGTANEKLF
>11|TRBV11-2|TRBJ2-3
ASLRQSTDTQY
>14|TRBV6-6|TRBJ2-3
ASKRAETGVPDTQY
>16|TRBV18|TRBJ2-4
ASSTGTSGGLAKNIQY
>12|TRBV20-1|TRBJ1-1
SAKSRGGATEAF
>13|TRBV5-4|TRBJ2-2
ASSPKGGNTGELF
>12|TRBV7-3|TRBJ2-3
ASSLGPHTDTQY
>13|TRBV5-1|TRBJ2-1
ASTREGGIYNEQF
>14|TRBV6-6|TRBJ1-4
ASSPLDRLGGEKLF
>13|TRBV20-1|TRBJ1-2
SARKRGGLEGGYT
>13|TRBV24-1|TRBJ1-5
ATSESTGNNQPQH
>13|TRBV4-3|TRBJ1-1
ASSQGGTENTEAF
>17|TRBV5-1|TRBJ2-1
ASSLGLTSGVRSYNEQF
>15|TRBV4-3|TRBJ1-6
ASSQDTKLSYNSPLH
>13|TRBV6-1|TRBJ2-7
ASSDPGAASYEQY
>12|TRBV20-1|TRBJ2-3
SAGDSLPTDTQY
>13|TRBV7-9|TRBJ1-2
ASRDGTADLYGYT
>11|TRBV28|TRBJ1-4
ASTTARREKLF
>13|TRBV29-1|TRBJ1-5
SVDLADNSNQPQH
>13|TRBV19|TRBJ1-3
ASRNVGGSGNTIY
>12|TRBV5-1|TRBJ2-1
ASSLGYRNNEQF
>12|TRBV20-1|TRBJ1-3
SARTGMTGNTIY
>11|TRBV28|TRBJ2-7
ASSGGLRYEQY
>15|TRBV4-3|TRBJ2-4
ASSQDWGGQVKNIQY
>14|TRBV29-1|TRBJ2-3
SARKLAGSSTDTQY
>14|TRBV14|TRBJ2-6
ASSWRMTSGANVLT
>12|TRBV6-2/TRBV6-3|TRBJ2-2
ASSLHGGTGELF
>11|TRBV6-2/TRBV6-3|TRBJ1-2
ASSIRDSYGYT
>17|TRBV3-1|TRBJ2-7
ASSQERRGVTTPLYEQY
>14|TRBV7-2|-
ASSEQDRVAKNIQY
>13|TRBV20-1|TRBJ2-7
SALNRDTGSYEQY
>13|TRBV20-1|TRBJ2-7
SARDDSLYPYEQY
>12|TRBV11-2|-
ASSSLVESGTQY
>13|TRBV7-3|TRBJ1-1
ASSPLGGVDTEAF
>14|TRBV28|TRBJ1-1
ASRQRTTKMNTEAF
>12|TRBV7-2|TRBJ1-1
ASSYDSLNTEAF
>13|TRBV10-3|TRBJ2-1
AISESNGDYNEQF
>11|TRBV27|TRBJ2-3
ATRGQGTDTQY
>12|TRBV4-2|TRBJ2-2
PSSHGLAAGELF
>13|TRBV10-3|TRBJ1-3
AISVGTVSGNTIY
>13|TRBV29-1|TRBJ2-7
SVGLAGGQSYEQY
>12|TRBV7-2|TRBJ2-1
ASSFDRGSHEQF
>9|TRBV29-1|TRBJ1-2
SVDTHYGYT
>11|TRBV7-9|TRBJ2-5
ASSLSQGETQY
>11|TRBV29-1|TRBJ2-2
SLQDIYTGELF
>19|TRBV15|TRBJ1-5
ATSREKGLGQRIYSNQPQH
>14|TRBV28|TRBJ1-5
ASSLEVSMSNQPQH